The sequence of this TCR beta chain was determined in a study of blood T cells in healthy people across ages. Study outcomes and limitations: From one million sequenced T cells, diversity estimates were lower bounds.

A sample-barcoded 5' primer and a J-beta primer mix were used in a second PCR of about 7 to 11 cycles. Each CDR3 protein is one row after TCRdb ran MiXCR on the 5' RACE reads. This table has approximately 800,000 distinct CDR3 sequences, nearly 60% appearing once. About this clonotype itself: Antigen: not known.

The CDR3 is made up of 12 amino acids. Germline V lookup: CDR1 SEHNR, CDR2 FQNEAQ (reference sequence). V lost 7 bases, J lost 7 bases, and 8 bases lay in between. The donors, all healthy, were Caucasians living in Russia, aged roughly 6 to 100. This TCR derives from a man aged 25-40 years in good health. Sequenced material: blood. V is TRBV7-9 and J is TRBJ1-6; D is ambiguous. CDR3 nucleotides: TGTGCCAGCAAGACCGGGAATTCACCCCTCCACTTT. It specifies CASKTGNSPLHF.